This T cell receptor beta chain emerged from a study of a mutant IDH1 vaccine in newly diagnosed glioma. Study summary: Vaccinations were initiated 4-6 weeks following radiotherapy alone, or were given together with temozolomide cycles. Patients previously underwent radiotherapy, temozolomide, or both, and most underwent both. At week 35 came visit V12, and visit V13 followed at week 47. Whole-study findings and limits: Vaccination induced immune responses in about 93% of patients.

Regarding time point: week 47, end of study. Every vaccination contained 300 ug of the mutant IDH1 20-mer peptide and was paired with topical imiquimod. The length of the CDR3 is 14 residues. The germline V and J ends were trimmed by 5 bases and 3 bases, with 14 bases remaining between them. From germline, CDR1 is LNHDA and CDR2 SQIVND (reference sequence). Remarks on this clone: What it binds is unknown.

Here immunoSEQ multiplex PCR was the method, and the copy in TCRdb shows in-frame clones only, minus some. The sample yields 30,000 to 40,000 clones, approximately 87% seen once. The receptor comes from a woman under 40 with glioma. The sequencing here drew on PBMCs, taken from a glioma patient whose treatment included an IDH1 peptide vaccine. The chain uses TRBV19 and TRBJ2-7; D may be TRBD1 (7 bases). As DNA, the CDR3 is TGTGCCAGTAGTTACCAGGGGGGTTACTACGAGCAGTACTTC. Protein sequence: CASSYQGGYYEQYF.